The T cell receptor (beta chain) described here comes from a study of cytomegalovirus exposure and HLA in healthy donors. This clone was detected many times. This PCR relied on a set of 60 Vbeta primers and 13 Jbeta primers. Method: immunoSEQ multiplex PCR; TCRdb's copy keeps in-frame clones and lacks some. The profile shows roughly 160,000 clones, about 80% of them singletons. The sample comprised PBMCs. The receptor was isolated from a woman aged 45-59 years in good health and CMV-seronegative.

This CDR3 reads CASSKVHTSGPYNEQFF. In DNA form, the CDR3 reads TGTGCCAGCAGCAAAGTCCATACTAGCGGGCCCTACAATGAGCAGTTCTTC. The genes are TRBV21-1 and TRBJ2-1; no DNA check was done on the table's D call, TRBD2. TRBV21-1 is designated a pseudogene. The CDR3 runs to 17 residues.